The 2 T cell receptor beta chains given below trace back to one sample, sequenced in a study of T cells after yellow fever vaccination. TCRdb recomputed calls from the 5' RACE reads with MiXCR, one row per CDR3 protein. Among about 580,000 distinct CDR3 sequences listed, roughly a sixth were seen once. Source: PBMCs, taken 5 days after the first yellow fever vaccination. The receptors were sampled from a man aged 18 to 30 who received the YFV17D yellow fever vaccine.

This chain's CDR3 is CASSLDRDLRWDEQFF. In DNA, the CDR3 is TGTGCCAGCAGCTTGGACAGGGATCTACGATGGGATGAGCAGTTCTTC. The chain employs TRBV7-2 and TRBJ2-1; 8 nucleotides line up with TRBD1. Germline lookup yields CDR1 SGHTA and CDR2 FQGNSA. The CDR3 loop spans 16 amino acids. V shed 3 bases, J shed 8 bases, and the junction held 12 bases outside the gene matches.

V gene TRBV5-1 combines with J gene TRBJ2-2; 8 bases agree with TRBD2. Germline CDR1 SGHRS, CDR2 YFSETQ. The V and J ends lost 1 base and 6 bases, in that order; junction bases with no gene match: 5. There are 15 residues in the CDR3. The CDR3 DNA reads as TGCGCCAGCAGCTTGAACGGGCGGGAGGCCGGGGAGCTGTTTTTT. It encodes CASSLNGREAGELFF.